The 16 T cell receptor beta chains reported below all come from one sample, sequenced in a study of cytomegalovirus exposure and HLA in healthy donors. Profiled with immunoSEQ multiplex PCR; TCRdb holds only in-frame clones, not every one. The sample carries about 110,000 clones, 88% recorded once. The sequenced material came from PBMCs. The receptor source for this set is a woman aged 18-29 years in good health and CMV-seronegative.

The table lists this clone with a count of one. The V and J genes are TRBV9 and TRBJ2-3; D is perhaps TRBD1 (5 bases). This CDR3 has 16 amino acids. With 0 bases removed from V and 4 bases from J, the gap between germline ends came to 15 bases. Germline V gives CDR1 SGDLS, CDR2 YYNGEE. CDR3 sequence: CASSVAPGNPADTQYF. The CDR3 coding sequence is TGTGCCAGCAGCGTAGCTCCAGGGAATCCAGCAGATACGCAGTATTTT. Supplemented by reference TRBV9 and TRBJ2-3, the full variable domain reads DSGVTQTPKHLITATGQRVTLRCSPRSGDLSVYWYQQSLDQGLQFLIQYYNGEERAKGNILERFSAQQFPDLHSELNLSSLELGDSALYFCASSVAPGNPADTQYFGPGTRLTVL.

Here the CDR3 DNA reads TGTGCCAGCAGTCGTTCCGGCGGCGCCAATGAGCAGTTCTTC. Encoded protein: CASSRSGGANEQFF. This chain links TRBV6-4 with TRBJ2-1; D remains unclear. Trimming pared 5 bases from V and 6 bases from J, leaving 14 bases between. CDR3 length: 14 amino acids. CDR1 is MRHNA and CDR2 is SNTAGT in the germline V gene.

This chain links TRBV5-1 with TRBJ2-5; D is uncertain. The V gene's germline CDR1 is SGHRS and CDR2 YFSETQ. The CDR3 has 13 residues. V was pared by 0 bases and J by 4 bases, with 7 bases between. CDR3 residues: CASSLALRETQYF. DNA for the CDR3: TGCGCCAGCAGCTTGGCCCTGCGAGAGACCCAGTACTTC.

The rearrangement links TRBV4-3 to TRBJ2-7, with a possible D match to TRBD2 (5 bases). Germline lookup yields CDR1 LGHNA and CDR2 YSLEER. The CDR3 is 17 amino acids. Trimming shortened V by 2 bases and J by 2 bases, and 19 bases separated the two germline ends. The CDR3 DNA reads TGCGCCAGCAGCCAATCAACGTCACGCACTAGACCCTACGAGCAGTACTTC. Amino acid sequence: CASSQSTSRTRPYEQYF.

The V gene is TRBV9, the J gene TRBJ2-3, with 10 bases fitting TRBD2. CDR3 length: 16 residues. Germline values: CDR1 SGDLS, CDR2 YYNGEE. Losses at the gene ends were 2 bases for V and 4 bases for J; bases not matched to a gene: 7. The CDR3 region is CASSVASGGSADTQYF. CDR3 in DNA: TGTGCCAGCAGCGTGGCTAGCGGGGGTAGCGCAGATACGCAGTATTTT. Full variable domain (missing parts from reference TRBV9 and TRBJ2-3): DSGVTQTPKHLITATGQRVTLRCSPRSGDLSVYWYQQSLDQGLQFLIQYYNGEERAKGNILERFSAQQFPDLHSELNLSSLELGDSALYFCASSVASGGSADTQYFGPGTRLTVL.

The V and J genes are TRBV7-2 and TRBJ2-2, with TRBD2 matching over 7 bases. This CDR3 spans 13 amino acids. Germline CDR1 reads SGHTA; CDR2 reads FQGNSA. The trim removed 11 bases at V and 4 bases at J, leaving 7 bases unmatched. CDR3 loop: CADGGDPTGELFF. DNA of the CDR3: TGTGCCGATGGGGGGGACCCCACCGGGGAGCTGTTTTTT.

This clone was recorded once. V gene TRBV5-1 combines with J gene TRBJ2-7, with 10 bases that match TRBD2. Germline V gene sequence: CDR1 SGHRS, CDR2 YFSETQ. With V trimmed by 7 bases and J by 4 bases, 11 bases remained unmatched. The CDR3 runs 15 residues. The CDR3 region is CASHSAVAGGYEQYF. CDR3 bases: TGCGCCAGCCACTCCGCGGTAGCGGGGGGTTACGAGCAGTACTTC.

V gene TRBV7-3 combines with J gene TRBJ1-3; no clear D gene. Germline-derived CDR1 and CDR2 are SGHTA and FQGTGA. The CDR3 loop spans 14 amino acids. V lost 5 bases, J lost 1 base, and 9 bases lay in between. CDR3 sequence (DNA): TGTGCCAGCAGCCCCGGCGGGTCTGGAAACACCATATATTTT. Its protein product is CASSPGGSGNTIYF.

The V and J genes are TRBV7-9 and TRBJ1-2, with D possibly TRBD1 on 5 matching bases. V was cut by 3 bases and J by 0 bases, with 5 bases left in between. Germline loops: CDR1 SEHNR, CDR2 FQNEAQ (reference sequence). This CDR3 comprises 13 residues. The CDR3 region is CASSLTANYGYTF. The CDR3 region has the DNA TGTGCCAGCAGCTTGACAGCTAACTATGGCTACACCTTC.

V and J are TRBV19 and TRBJ2-7; D might be TRBD2 (6 bases). The V end lost 5 bases, the J end lost 3 bases, and 17 bases lay between the germline ends. CDR3 size: 15 residues. The germline gives CDR1 LNHDA, CDR2 SQIVND (reference sequence). The CDR3 bases are TGTGCCAGTAGTGTCAGTACTAGCTCTCTCTACGAGCAGTACTTC. Residues: CASSVSTSSLYEQYF.

Only one count was recorded for this clone. This chain uses TRBV30 with TRBJ1-1; D gene unclear. The CDR3 totals 14 residues. Germline V lookup: CDR1 GTSNPN, CDR2 SVGIG (reference sequence). The germline V and J ends were trimmed by 0 bases and 5 bases, with 13 bases remaining between them. The CDR3 DNA sequence: TGTGCCTGGAGTGTATTAGGACTTGGGACTGAAGCTTTCTTT. It yields the protein CAWSVLGLGTEAFF.

The gene calls are TRBV19 and TRBJ1-1; D ambiguous. This CDR3 has 11 amino acids. The V end was cut by 3 bases, the J end by 4 bases, with 3 bases between. Germline CDR1 LNHDA, CDR2 SQIVND (reference sequence). The CDR3 loop is CASSILTEAFF. In DNA, the CDR3 is TGTGCCAGTAGTATCCTCACTGAAGCTTTCTTT.

This chain joins TRBV19 and TRBJ1-2; the match to TRBD1 covers 7 bases. V lost 3 bases, J lost 8 bases, and 12 bases stayed unmatched. There are 15 residues in the CDR3. Germline CDR1 LNHDA, CDR2 SQIVND (reference sequence). CDR3 loop: CASSMPAGGPRGYTF. Written as DNA, the CDR3 is TGTGCCAGTAGTATGCCGGCAGGGGGACCCCGCGGCTACACCTTC.

The V gene is TRBV19, the J gene TRBJ1-4, with D unresolved. V lost 5 bases to trimming and J lost 4 bases, with 17 bases between them. Germline V gives CDR1 LNHDA, CDR2 SQIVND (reference sequence). The length of the CDR3 is 16 residues. This CDR3 is CASSLGPGELNEKLFF. CDR3 nucleotides: TGTGCCAGTAGTTTAGGTCCCGGAGAACTTAATGAAAAACTGTTTTTT.

The CDR3 is CASSFGTSEQYF. Here the CDR3 DNA reads TGTGCCAGCAGCTTCGGGACTAGCGAGCAGTACTTC. The chain combines TRBV7-9 with TRBJ2-7, with 8 bases lining up with TRBD2. The CDR3 loop spans 12 amino acids. With V trimmed by 3 bases and J by 6 bases, 1 base remained unmatched. CDR1 and CDR2 (germline): SEHNR, FQNEAQ (reference sequence).

The chain couples TRBV5-1 to TRBJ2-1; TRBD2 is a possible D gene (6 bases). The CDR3 covers 16 residues. Per the germline V gene, CDR1 is SGHRS and CDR2 is YFSETQ. V lost 0 bases, J lost 0 bases, and 10 bases lay in between. The CDR3, as DNA: TGCGCCAGCAGCTTGGCTGGAGGGAGCTCCTACAATGAGCAGTTCTTC. Its translation: CASSLAGGSSYNEQFF.